The clone carrying this TCR beta chain has just a few counts. It was with 60 Vbeta and 13 Jbeta primers that the PCR ran. Only in-frame clones appear in the TCRdb table, and some are missing; sequencing was by immunoSEQ multiplex PCR. This table has over 65,000 clones, about 75% appearing once. This sample is part of a study of cytomegalovirus exposure and HLA in healthy donors. The CDR3 has 16 residues. Germline values: CDR1 SGHRS, CDR2 YFSETQ. The J segment lost 5 bases and the V segment lost 3 bases, leaving 9 bases of the junction unmatched. Source material: PBMCs. The receptor was isolated from a woman aged 25 to 45 in good health and CMV-seropositive. This chain connects TRBV5-1 to TRBJ2-1; 9 bases agree with TRBD1. The CDR3 DNA is TGCGCCAGCAGCTCAATTGGACAGGGGCCCCACAATGAGCAGTTCTTC. Translated, it gives CASSSIGQGPHNEQFF.